The 31 T cell receptor beta chains below come from one sample, sequenced in a study of metastatic and nonmetastatic thyroid tumors (dated by TCRdb to about 2020). No treatment had been received by any patient before thyroid surgery. The library came from PCR. These reads were obtained on an Illumina HiSeq 4000. Using fastp at Q25 and MiXCR, TCRdb reprocessed the public reads and kept productive beta chains. Within this sample are some 55,000 clones, with approximately 22% of them counted one time only. 4% of the sample goes to the ten largest clones. Source material: blood. Receptor source: a female donor with papillary thyroid cancer or a benign thyroid nodule (not recorded which). Some clones in this sample may be carry-over from other donors' samples.

This clone turned up a few times. It may be a read error: a sequence one base away is much more abundant. J is TRBJ2-1 and V is TRBV28; D remains ambiguous. Trimming pared 1 base from V and 8 bases from J, leaving 9 bases between. The CDR3 spans 13 residues. Germline V CDR1 and CDR2: MDHEN, SYDVKM. In DNA, the CDR3 is TGTGCCAGCAGTTTATCTCTTGGGTATGAGCAGTTCTTC. Translation gives CASSLSLGYEQFF.

This clone has a count of ten or more. The V gene is TRBV5-1, the J gene TRBJ2-2, with 8 bases aligning to TRBD1. The CDR3 extends over 15 amino acids. From germline, CDR1 is SGHRS and CDR2 YFSETQ. Losses at the gene ends were 4 bases for V and 4 bases for J; bases not matched to a gene: 6. CDR3 amino acids: CASSPTGEVTGELFF. The CDR3, as DNA: TGCGCCAGCAGCCCGACAGGGGAGGTCACCGGGGAGCTGTTTTTT.

This clone was seen repeatedly, ten times or more. The chain employs TRBV25-1 and TRBJ2-5; no clear D. The CDR3 runs 15 residues. CDR1 and CDR2 (germline): MGHDK, SYGVNS. V lost 6 bases to trimming and J lost 5 bases, with 19 bases between them. The DNA for the CDR3 is TGTGCCAGCAGACCGAGTTCGGCTCTGGGGGAGACCCAGTACTTC. This translates into CASRPSSALGETQYF.

This clone was recorded only once. The chain recombines TRBV30 with TRBJ1-5; no firm D call. This CDR3 contains 14 residues. V lost 0 bases, J lost 0 bases, and 6 bases lay in between. Germline V lookup: CDR1 GTSNPN, CDR2 SVGIG (reference sequence). The CDR3 loop is CAWSVRLSNQPQHF. For the CDR3, the DNA is TGTGCCTGGAGTGTACGTCTTAGCAATCAGCCCCAGCATTTT.

This clone was recorded many times. The rearrangement uses TRBV12-3 or TRBV12-4 and TRBJ2-5; TRBD1 agrees at 9 bases. J was trimmed by 5 bases and V by 2 bases; bases with no gene match: 6. The CDR3 totals 15 residues. DNA of the CDR3: TGTGCCAGCAGTTTACGGGGGGACAGGGTGGAGACCCAGTACTTC. Translating gives CASSLRGDRVETQYF.

This clone has ten or more counts. The rearrangement joins TRBV9 to TRBJ2-2; D gene unclear. V was cut by 3 bases and J by 7 bases, with 7 bases left in between. Germline V CDR1 and CDR2: SGDLS, YYNGEE. The CDR3 extends over 12 amino acids. CDR3 amino acids: CASSAQIGELFF. The CDR3 coding sequence is TGTGCCAGCAGCGCCCAAATCGGGGAGCTGTTTTTT.

This clone was recorded at least ten times. V usage is TRBV19 and J usage is TRBJ2-2; D is uncertain. V dropped 2 bases and J dropped 1 base, with 5 bases sitting between them. This CDR3 comprises 14 residues. Germline-derived CDR1 and CDR2 are LNHDA and SQIVND (reference sequence). CDR3 in amino acids: CASSISGNTGELFF. The CDR3 DNA follows: TGTGCCAGTAGTATATCAGGGAACACCGGGGAGCTGTTTTTT.

This clone was counted ten times or more. The chain recombines TRBV12-3 or TRBV12-4 with TRBJ2-5, with TRBD2 matching over 10 bases. V gave up 4 bases and J gave up 5 bases; unmatched junction bases: 10. The length of the CDR3 is 16 residues. CDR3 DNA sequence: TGTGCCAGCAGTTGGGCTAGCGGGAGTTCTGGGGAGACCCAGTACTTC. Its translation is CASSWASGSSGETQYF.

Comments on this clone: A read error may account for a junction end that differs from germline. J is TRBJ2-2 and V is TRBV7-2, with D unresolved. Germline CDR1 reads SGHTA; CDR2 reads FQGNSA. The length of the CDR3 is 15 residues. CDR3 sequence (DNA): TGTGCCAGCAGCTTAGGGGAAGGTGTCACCGTGGAGCTGTTTTTT. Translated, it gives CASSLGEGVTVELFF.

This clone was seen many times. J is TRBJ2-7 and V is TRBV2; 11 bases map to TRBD2. CDR3 length equals 14 residues. J gave up 2 bases and V 6 bases, and 3 bases lay outside the gene matches. Germline CDR1 reads SNHLY; CDR2 reads FYNNEI. CDR3 in amino acids: CASSVGLAAYEQYF. Here the CDR3 DNA reads TGTGCCAGCAGCGTGGGACTAGCGGCCTACGAGCAGTACTTC.

This clone was recorded a few times. A read error may explain this, as a much larger clone is one base away. The chain uses TRBV27 and TRBJ2-2; no clear D gene. Trimming removed 6 bases at V and 3 bases at J, with 8 bases between. The CDR3 length is 13 residues. CDR1 and CDR2 (germline): MNHEY, SMNVEV (reference sequence). CDR3 coding DNA: TGTGCCAGCAGACCCCTGGACACCGGGGAGCTGTTTTTT. Amino acids: CASRPLDTGELFF.

In the case of this clone: A single base separates this from a much larger clone, so it may be a read error. The sample contains more than one DNA sequence encoding this CDR3. The V call is TRBV27, the J call TRBJ2-1; 8 bases agree with TRBD2. Germline V gene data show CDR1 as MNHEY and CDR2 as SMNVEV (reference sequence). V was clipped by 4 bases and J by 7 bases; unmatched bases: 6. This CDR3 has 14 residues. CDR3 residues: CASSYFSGVNEQFF. Here the CDR3 DNA reads TGTGCCAGCAGTTATTTTAGCGGGGTAAATGAGCAGTTCTTC.

This clone was recorded many times. The J gene is TRBJ2-1, the V gene TRBV24-1; possible D gene TRBD1, 6 bases. The CDR3 runs 16 residues. In germline, CDR1 is KGHDR, CDR2 SFDVKD. V gave up 5 bases and J gave up 5 bases, with 18 bases separating them. CDR3 loop: CATSGRTVLADNEQFF. The CDR3 coding sequence is TGTGCCACCAGTGGAAGGACAGTACTCGCGGACAATGAGCAGTTCTTC.

Ten or more counts support this clone. The chain recombines TRBV7-2 with TRBJ2-1, with D possibly TRBD2 on 5 matching bases. Germline V lookup: CDR1 SGHTA, CDR2 FQGNSA. V was clipped by 3 bases and J by 3 bases, with 9 bases between them. The CDR3 runs to 14 residues. In DNA, the CDR3 is TGTGCCAGCAGCTTTCCTGGAGGCTACAATGAGCAGTTCTTC. This codes for CASSFPGGYNEQFF.

This clone was detected once. The J gene is TRBJ2-7, the V gene TRBV2; D gene ambiguous. Germline lookup yields CDR1 SNHLY and CDR2 FYNNEI. The CDR3 is 18 amino acids. V dropped 5 bases and J dropped 0 bases, with 23 bases sitting between them. The CDR3 protein is CASSRCSRSRYSSYEQYF. The CDR3 DNA sequence: TGTGCCAGCAGTCGGTGCAGCCGGAGTAGGTATAGCTCCTACGAGCAGTACTTC.

The rearrangement uses TRBV20-1 and TRBJ1-2; the match to TRBD1 covers 7 bases. The CDR3 consists of 12 residues. V lost 6 bases, J lost 4 bases, and 5 bases stayed unmatched. Germline CDR1 reads DFQATT; CDR2 reads SNEGSKA (reference sequence). CDR3 nucleotides: TGCAGTGCCTATGGGACAGTCTATGGCTACACCTTC. Amino acid sequence: CSAYGTVYGYTF.

As for this clone: The junction differs from germline at one of its ends, possibly a read error. This chain connects TRBV9 to TRBJ1-1; D uncertain. Germline values: CDR1 SGDLS, CDR2 YYNGEE. The CDR3 extends over 13 amino acids. The CDR3 here is CARSVGGNPEAFF. The DNA for the CDR3 is TGTGCCAGGAGCGTAGGCGGGAACCCTGAAGCTTTCTTT.

This clone has ten or more counts. The chain joins TRBV10-3 to TRBJ2-7; 9 bases align to TRBD1. Unmatched junction bases numbered 18, after V lost 5 bases and J lost 4 bases. The germline V gene has CDR1 ENHRY and CDR2 SYGVKD. CDR3 length equals 18 residues. The CDR3 region is CAISTTQTRGQGIYEQYF. CDR3 nucleotide sequence: TGTGCCATCAGTACCACCCAAACCCGCGGACAGGGGATTTACGAGCAGTACTTC.

This clone showed up just once. This rearrangement joins TRBV11-2 to TRBJ1-4; D is unclear. CDR1 is SGHAT, CDR2 FQNNGV, per germline. The CDR3 has 14 amino acids. Trimming removed 5 bases at V and 1 base at J, with 8 bases between. The CDR3 loop is CASSQWGTNEKLFF. CDR3 DNA sequence: TGTGCCAGCAGCCAGTGGGGAACTAATGAAAAACTGTTTTTT.

This clone was seen a handful of times. One junction end disagrees with the germline gene, perhaps due to a read error. The V and J genes are TRBV12-3 or TRBV12-4 and TRBJ2-1, with unresolved D. The CDR3 totals 14 residues. The CDR3 loop is CAISPSLGYNEQFF. The CDR3 DNA reads TGTGCCATCAGTCCTTCCCTAGGGTACAATGAGCAGTTCTTC.

In regard to this clone: Mismatch with germline at one junction end may stem from a read error. The chain has TRBV27 and TRBJ2-1, with D tentatively TRBD1 (6 bases). Germline V lookup: CDR1 MNHEY, CDR2 SMNVEV (reference sequence). The CDR3 sequence is 14 residues long. The DNA for the CDR3 is TGTGCCAGCAGTTTATTTCCAGGGGTCAATCAGCAGTTCTTC. Translated: CASSLFPGVNQQFF.

This clone has a count of ten or more. V and J are TRBV20-1 and TRBJ2-3, with 7 positions matching TRBD2. V gave up 1 base and J gave up 2 bases; unmatched junction bases: 6. Germline values: CDR1 DFQATT, CDR2 SNEGSKA (reference sequence). The CDR3 runs 15 residues. CDR3 loop: CSARVREPYTDTQYF. In DNA form, the CDR3 reads TGCAGTGCTAGAGTGCGGGAGCCCTACACAGATACGCAGTATTTT.

Many counts were recorded for this clone. In the same sample, other DNA sequences code for this CDR3. The rearrangement uses TRBV30 and TRBJ2-4; D unclear. CDR1 GTSNPN and CDR2 SVGIG come from the germline V gene (reference sequence). The CDR3 is made up of 11 amino acids. Trimming took off 1 base at V and 9 bases at J, with 7 bases between the two ends. This CDR3 is CAWSAFGIQYF. The CDR3, as DNA: TGTGCCTGGAGTGCTTTTGGCATTCAGTACTTC.

This clone was detected ten times or more. This chain uses TRBV14 with TRBJ2-5, with a possible D match to TRBD1 (6 bases). V was shortened by 1 base and J by 7 bases, with 16 bases between the two germline ends. CDR3 length: 15 residues. The germline CDR1 and CDR2 sequences are SGHDN and FVKESK. Here the CDR3 DNA reads TGTGCCAGCAGCCAAGGAGTGGGGGCCGGAGGGACCCAGTACTTC. This gives the protein CASSQGVGAGGTQYF.

This clone was counted ten times or more. The J gene is TRBJ1-2, the V gene TRBV30; D remains ambiguous. There are 12 residues in the CDR3. The V gene lost 4 bases and the J gene lost 8 bases, with 14 bases spanning the gap. Germline lookup yields CDR1 GTSNPN and CDR2 SVGIG (reference sequence). CDR3 protein: CAWTNGAGGYTF. CDR3 bases: TGTGCCTGGACGAATGGTGCGGGAGGCTACACCTTC. The entire variable domain, with the rest obtained from reference TRBV30 and TRBJ1-2, is as follows: SQTIHQWPATLVQPVGSPLSLECTVEGTSNPNLYWYRQAAGRGLQLLFYSVGIGQISSEVPQNLSASRPQDRQFILSSKKLLLSDSGFYLCAWTNGAGGYTFGSGTRLTVV.

This clone has more than one count but fewer than ten. A read error is possible here, since a much larger clone lies one base away. The gene calls are TRBV7-3 and TRBJ2-1; 9 nucleotides align to TRBD1. Germline trimming cut 8 bases from V and 4 bases from J; bases unmatched to any gene: 9. The CDR3 has 15 residues. In germline, CDR1 is SGHTA, CDR2 FQGTGA. The CDR3 DNA reads TGTGCCAGCGGTGAGGACAGGGGCTCTTACAATGAGCAGTTCTTC. This encodes CASGEDRGSYNEQFF.

This clone was counted only a few times. A much larger clone lies a single base off, so this may be a read error. The J gene is TRBJ2-3, the V gene TRBV28; D remains ambiguous. The V gene's germline CDR1 is MDHEN and CDR2 SYDVKM. The CDR3 is made up of 13 amino acids. V was cut by 7 bases and J by 2 bases, with 10 bases left in between. CDR3 residues: CASIATVTDTQYF. The CDR3 DNA follows: TGTGCCAGCATCGCGACCGTCACAGATACGCAGTATTTT.

Of note for this clone: Relative to the germline gene, one junction end is altered; a read error may explain this. The rearrangement joins TRBV27 to TRBJ2-7; 11 bases agree with TRBD2. The germline V gene encodes CDR1 MNHEY and CDR2 SMNVEV (reference sequence). This CDR3 region has 14 residues. The DNA for the CDR3 is TGTGCCAGCACAACGACTAGCGGGACCTACAAGCAGTACTTC. Protein sequence: CASTTTSGTYKQYF.

This clone was seen only a few times. CDR3 amino acids: CSVERQAPRELFF. The CDR3 region has the DNA TGCAGCGTGGAAAGACAGGCACCCCGGGAGCTGTTTTTT. The genes are TRBV29-1 and TRBJ2-2, with TRBD1 as a possible D gene (6 bases). This CDR3 has 13 amino acids. Germline V gene data show CDR1 as SQVTM and CDR2 as ANQGSEA. Trimming took 6 bases from V and 9 from J, leaving 17 bases between them.

This clone was observed at least ten times. V gene TRBV6-4 combines with J gene TRBJ1-2; D is possibly TRBD1 (6 bases). Deletions cut 0 bases from V and 7 bases from J, with 12 bases between. CDR1 is MRHNA, CDR2 SNTAGT, per germline. The CDR3 sequence is 14 residues long. Written as DNA, the CDR3 is TGTGCCAGCAGTGACTCGAACAGGGTGGCTGGCTACACCTTC. This codes for CASSDSNRVAGYTF.

This clone was detected ten times or more. This may come from a read error, since a much larger clone is one base off. The chain combines TRBV19 with TRBJ1-2; TRBD1 agrees at 7 bases. The germline CDR1 and CDR2 sequences are LNHDA and SQIVND (reference sequence). CDR3 length: 14 residues. This CDR3 is CASGIPDRDLGYTF. CDR3 nucleotide sequence: TGTGCCAGTGGTATACCCGACAGGGATCTTGGCTACACCTTC.